The table lists the clone carrying this T cell receptor (beta chain) with a few counts. Its antigen is undetermined. This sample stems from a study of CD8 T cells in ankylosing spondylitis. Study-wide results and limits: Relatively rare in peripheral blood, disease-linked clones were also CD8+. Reported data indicate significant enrichment of disease-linked clones within matched ankylosing spondylitis synovial fluid.

This CDR3 spans 14 amino acids. Germline V gene lookup returns CDR1 MNHNS and CDR2 SASEGT. Trimming took off 6 bases at V and 0 bases at J, with 12 bases between the two ends. Quantitative barcoded 5'-RACE was used to prepare TCR beta libraries. TCRdb called the 5' RACE reads again in MiXCR, with one record for every CDR3 protein. The sample shows 350,000 to 400,000 distinct CDR3 sequences, approximately 22% of them seen only once. Input material: blood, either unsorted or a sorted T cell fraction (not recorded which). The TCR comes from a male donor with ankylosing spondylitis or in good health (not recorded which). The chain is built from TRBV6-1 and TRBJ2-7; a possible D gene is TRBD2 (5 bases). CDR3 DNA sequence: TGTGCCAGCAGGGTCAACGGGGTCTCCTACGAGCAGTACTTC. Translating gives CASRVNGVSYEQYF.